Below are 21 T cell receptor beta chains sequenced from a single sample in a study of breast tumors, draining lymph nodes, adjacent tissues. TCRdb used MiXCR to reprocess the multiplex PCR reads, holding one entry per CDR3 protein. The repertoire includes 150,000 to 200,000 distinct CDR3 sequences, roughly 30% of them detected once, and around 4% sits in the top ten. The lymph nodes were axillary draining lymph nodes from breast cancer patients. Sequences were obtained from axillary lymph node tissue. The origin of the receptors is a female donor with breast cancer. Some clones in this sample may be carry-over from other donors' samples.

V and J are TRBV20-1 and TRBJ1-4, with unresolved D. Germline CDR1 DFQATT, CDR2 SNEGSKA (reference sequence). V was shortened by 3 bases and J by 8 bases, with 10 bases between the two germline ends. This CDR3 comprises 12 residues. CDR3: CSASGIGEKLFF. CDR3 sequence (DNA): TGCAGTGCTAGTGGCATTGGGGAAAAACTGTTTTTT.

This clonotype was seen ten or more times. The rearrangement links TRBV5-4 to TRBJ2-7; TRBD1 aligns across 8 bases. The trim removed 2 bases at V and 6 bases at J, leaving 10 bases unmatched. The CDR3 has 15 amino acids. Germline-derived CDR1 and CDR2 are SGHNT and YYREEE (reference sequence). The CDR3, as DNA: TGTGCCAGCAGCTTACTCGACAGGGGAAGGGCCGAGCAGTACTTC. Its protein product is CASSLLDRGRAEQYF.

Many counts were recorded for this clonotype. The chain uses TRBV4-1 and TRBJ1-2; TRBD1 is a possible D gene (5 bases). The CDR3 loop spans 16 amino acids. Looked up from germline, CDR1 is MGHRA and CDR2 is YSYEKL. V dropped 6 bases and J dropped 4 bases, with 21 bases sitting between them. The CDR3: CASRPLTGTSAYGYTF. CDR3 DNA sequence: TGCGCCAGCAGGCCACTGACCGGGACCTCTGCCTATGGCTACACCTTC.

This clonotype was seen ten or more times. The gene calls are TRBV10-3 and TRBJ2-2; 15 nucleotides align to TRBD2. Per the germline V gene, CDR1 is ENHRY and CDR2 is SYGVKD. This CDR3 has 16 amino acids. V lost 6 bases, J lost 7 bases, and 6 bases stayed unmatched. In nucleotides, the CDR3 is TGTGCCATCAGCGGACTAGCGGGAGGGCCTGACGGGGAGCTGTTTTTT. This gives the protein CAISGLAGGPDGELFF.

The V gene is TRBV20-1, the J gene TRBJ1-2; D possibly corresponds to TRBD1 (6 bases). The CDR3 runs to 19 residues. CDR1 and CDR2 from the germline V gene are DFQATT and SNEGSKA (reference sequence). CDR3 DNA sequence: TGCAGATCCGTCACAGGGAAAAGTGGGTCCACAGGTGATAACTATGGCTACACCTTC. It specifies CRSVTGKSGSTGDNYGYTF.

In nucleotides, the CDR3 is TGCGCCAGCAGCATCGGACTAGCGGGGGGCCAAGAGCAGTACTTC. Residues: CASSIGLAGGQEQYF. The chain recombines TRBV5-1 with TRBJ2-7, with TRBD2 identical over 14 bases. The CDR3 extends over 15 amino acids. Germline assignment: CDR1 SGHRS and CDR2 YFSETQ. V lost 4 bases and J lost 7; bases outside the gene matches: 7.

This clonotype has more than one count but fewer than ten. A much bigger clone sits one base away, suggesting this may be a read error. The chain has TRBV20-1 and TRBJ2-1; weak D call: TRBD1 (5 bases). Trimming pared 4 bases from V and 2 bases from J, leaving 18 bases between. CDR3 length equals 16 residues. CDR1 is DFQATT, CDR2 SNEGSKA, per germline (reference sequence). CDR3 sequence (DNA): TGCAGTGCTAAAGCCCAGACAGCTTTCACCTACAATGAGCAGTTCTTC. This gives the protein CSAKAQTAFTYNEQFF.

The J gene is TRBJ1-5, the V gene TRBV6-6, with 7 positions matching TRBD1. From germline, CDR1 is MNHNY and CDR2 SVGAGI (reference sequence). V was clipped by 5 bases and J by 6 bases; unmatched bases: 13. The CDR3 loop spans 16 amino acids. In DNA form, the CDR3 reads TGTGCCAGCAGTCACGCTACTAGGACAGGAACTCAGCCCCAGCATTTT. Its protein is CASSHATRTGTQPQHF.

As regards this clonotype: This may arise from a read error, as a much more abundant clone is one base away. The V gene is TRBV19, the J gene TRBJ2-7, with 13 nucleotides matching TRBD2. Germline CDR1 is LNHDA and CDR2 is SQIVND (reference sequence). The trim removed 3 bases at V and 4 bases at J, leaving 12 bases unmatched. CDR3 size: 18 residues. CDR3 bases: TGTGCCAGTAGTATTTCTGGGACTAGCGGGAAACTGGTTTACGAGCAGTACTTC. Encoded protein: CASSISGTSGKLVYEQYF. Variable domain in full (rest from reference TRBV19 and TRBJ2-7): DGGITQSPKYLFRKEGQNVTLSCEQNLNHDAMYWYRQDPGQGLRLIYYSQIVNDFQKGDIAEGYSVSREKKESFPLTVTSAQKNPTAFYLCASSISGTSGKLVYEQYFGPGTRLTVT.

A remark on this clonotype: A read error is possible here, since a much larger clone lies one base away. The DNA for the CDR3 is TGTGCCAGCAGCCCGACTAGCGGGAGCAATGAGCGGTTCTTC. Its protein product is CASSPTSGSNERFF. The chain has TRBV9 and TRBJ2-1, with 12 positions matching TRBD2. Germline CDR1 SGDLS, CDR2 YYNGEE. The CDR3 loop spans 14 amino acids.

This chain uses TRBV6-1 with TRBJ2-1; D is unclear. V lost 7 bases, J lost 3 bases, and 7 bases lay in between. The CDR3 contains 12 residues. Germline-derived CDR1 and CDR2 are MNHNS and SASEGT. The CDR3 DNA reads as TGTGCCAGCACGAGCCTCTACAATGAGCAGTTCTTC. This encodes CASTSLYNEQFF.

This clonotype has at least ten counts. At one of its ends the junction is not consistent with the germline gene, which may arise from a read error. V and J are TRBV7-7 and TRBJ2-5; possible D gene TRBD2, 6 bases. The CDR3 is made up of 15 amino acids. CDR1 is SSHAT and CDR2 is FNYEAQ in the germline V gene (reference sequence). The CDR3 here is CASSLTPGEQETQYF. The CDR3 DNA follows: TGTGCTAGCAGCTTAACACCGGGGGAACAAGAGACCCAGTACTTC. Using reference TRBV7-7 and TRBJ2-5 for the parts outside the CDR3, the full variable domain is GAGVSQSPRYKVTKRGQDVTLRCDPISSHATLYWYQQALGQGPEFLTYFNYEAQPDKSGLPSDRFSAERPEGSISTLTIQRTEQRDSAMYRCASSLTPGEQETQYFGPGTRLLVL.

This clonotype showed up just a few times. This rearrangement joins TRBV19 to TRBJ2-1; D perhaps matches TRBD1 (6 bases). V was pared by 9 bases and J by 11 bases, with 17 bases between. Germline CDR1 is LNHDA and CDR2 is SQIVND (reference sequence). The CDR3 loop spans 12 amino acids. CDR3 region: CASQRPDRKQFF. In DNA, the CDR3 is TGTGCCAGCCAAAGGCCGGACAGAAAGCAGTTCTTC.

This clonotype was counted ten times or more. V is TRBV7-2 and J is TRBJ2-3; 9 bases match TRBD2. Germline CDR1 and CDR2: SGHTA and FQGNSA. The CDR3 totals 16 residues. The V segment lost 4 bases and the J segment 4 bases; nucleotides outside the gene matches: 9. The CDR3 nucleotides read TGTGCCAGCAGCTCGGGTAGCGGGAGTTACGCAGATACGCAGTATTTT. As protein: CASSSGSGSYADTQYF.

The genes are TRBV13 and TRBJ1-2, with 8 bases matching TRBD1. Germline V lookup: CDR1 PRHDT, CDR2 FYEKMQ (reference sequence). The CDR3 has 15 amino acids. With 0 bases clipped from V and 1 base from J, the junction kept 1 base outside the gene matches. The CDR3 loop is CASSLGTGDNYGYTF. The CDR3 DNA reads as TGTGCCAGCAGCTTAGGGACAGGGGATAACTATGGCTACACCTTC. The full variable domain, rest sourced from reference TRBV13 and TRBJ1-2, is AAGVIQSPRHLIKEKRETATLKCYPIPRHDTVYWYQQGPGQDPQFLISFYEKMQSDKGSIPDRFSAQQFSDYHSELNMSSLELGDSALYFCASSLGTGDNYGYTFGSGTRLTVV.

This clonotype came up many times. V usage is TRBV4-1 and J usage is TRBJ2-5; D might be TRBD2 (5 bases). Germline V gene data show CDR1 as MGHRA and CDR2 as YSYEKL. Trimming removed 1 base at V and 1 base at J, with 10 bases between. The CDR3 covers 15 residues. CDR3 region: CASSQVVRGQETQYF. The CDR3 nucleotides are TGCGCCAGCAGCCAAGTCGTACGGGGCCAAGAGACCCAGTACTTC.

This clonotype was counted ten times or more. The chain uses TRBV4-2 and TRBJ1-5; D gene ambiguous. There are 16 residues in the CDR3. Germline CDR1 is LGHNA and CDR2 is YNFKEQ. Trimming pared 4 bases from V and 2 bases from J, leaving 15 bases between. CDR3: CASSRDGILGNQPQHF. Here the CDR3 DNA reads TGTGCCAGCAGCCGCGACGGGATTCTTGGCAATCAGCCCCAGCATTTT.

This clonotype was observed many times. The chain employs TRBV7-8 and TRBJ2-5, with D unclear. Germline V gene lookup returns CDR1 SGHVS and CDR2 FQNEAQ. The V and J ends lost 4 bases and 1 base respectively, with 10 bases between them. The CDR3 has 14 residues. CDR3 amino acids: CASSSILGQETQYF. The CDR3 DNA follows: TGTGCCAGCAGCTCCATCCTGGGCCAAGAGACCCAGTACTTC.

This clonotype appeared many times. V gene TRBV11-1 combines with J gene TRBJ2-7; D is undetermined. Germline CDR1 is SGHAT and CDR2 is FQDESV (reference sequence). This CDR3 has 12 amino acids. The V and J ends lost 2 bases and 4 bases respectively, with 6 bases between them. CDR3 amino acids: CASSLSQYEQYF. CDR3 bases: TGTGCCAGCAGCTTATCCCAATACGAGCAGTACTTC.

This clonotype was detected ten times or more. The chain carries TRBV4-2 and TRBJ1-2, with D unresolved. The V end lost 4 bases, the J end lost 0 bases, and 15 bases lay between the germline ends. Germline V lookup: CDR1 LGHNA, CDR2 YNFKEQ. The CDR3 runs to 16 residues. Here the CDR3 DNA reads TGTGCCAGCAGCCCCCGGGCAGGCGAAACTAACTATGGCTACACCTTC. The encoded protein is CASSPRAGETNYGYTF.

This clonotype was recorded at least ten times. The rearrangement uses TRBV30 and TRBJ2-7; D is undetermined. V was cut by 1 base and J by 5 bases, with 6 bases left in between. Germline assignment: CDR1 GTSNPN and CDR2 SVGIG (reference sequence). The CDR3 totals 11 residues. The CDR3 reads CAWSGPNEQYF. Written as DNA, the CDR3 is TGTGCCTGGAGTGGGCCGAACGAGCAGTACTTC.